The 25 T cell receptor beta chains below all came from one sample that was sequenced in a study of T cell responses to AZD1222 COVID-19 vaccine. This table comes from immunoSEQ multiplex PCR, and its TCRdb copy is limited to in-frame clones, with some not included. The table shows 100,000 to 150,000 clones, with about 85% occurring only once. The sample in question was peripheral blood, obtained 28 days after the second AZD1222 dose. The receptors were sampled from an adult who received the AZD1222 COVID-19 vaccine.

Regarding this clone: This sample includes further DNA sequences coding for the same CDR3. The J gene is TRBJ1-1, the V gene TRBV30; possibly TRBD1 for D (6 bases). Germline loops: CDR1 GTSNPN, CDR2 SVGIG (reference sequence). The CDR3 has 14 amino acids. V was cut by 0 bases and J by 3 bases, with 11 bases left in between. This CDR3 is CAWSVQGGHTEAFF. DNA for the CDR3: TGTGCCTGGAGTGTACAAGGGGGACACACTGAAGCTTTCTTT.

The CDR3 loop reads CASTPRGQGAGQPQHF. CDR3 coding DNA: TGTGCCAGTACCCCAAGGGGACAGGGGGCGGGTCAGCCCCAGCATTTT. The V call is TRBV19, the J call TRBJ1-5, with TRBD1 matching 12 bases. The CDR3 is made up of 16 amino acids. V trimming: 7 bases; J trimming: 6 bases; junction bases outside the gene matches: 10. The germline V gene has CDR1 LNHDA and CDR2 SQIVND (reference sequence).

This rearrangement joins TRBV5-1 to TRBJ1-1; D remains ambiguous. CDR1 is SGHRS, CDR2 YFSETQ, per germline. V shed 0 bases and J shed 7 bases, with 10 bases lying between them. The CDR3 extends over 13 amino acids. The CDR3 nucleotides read TGCGCCAGCAGCTTGGAAGTTAGGATTGAAGCTTTCTTT. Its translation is CASSLEVRIEAFF. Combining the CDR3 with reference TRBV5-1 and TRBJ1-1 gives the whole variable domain KAGVTQTPRYLIKTRGQQVTLSCSPISGHRSVSWYQQTPGQGLQFLFEYFSETQRNKGNFPGRFSGRQFSNSRSEMNVSTLELGDSALYLCASSLEVRIEAFFGQGTRLTVV.

The DNA for the CDR3 is TGTGCATGGTCAGTCTCCGGGGCCAACGTCCTGACTTTC. Amino acids: CAWSVSGANVLTF. The rearrangement uses TRBV30 and TRBJ2-6; the D is unclear. Looked up from germline, CDR1 is GTSNPN and CDR2 is SVGIG (reference sequence). The CDR3 has 13 residues.

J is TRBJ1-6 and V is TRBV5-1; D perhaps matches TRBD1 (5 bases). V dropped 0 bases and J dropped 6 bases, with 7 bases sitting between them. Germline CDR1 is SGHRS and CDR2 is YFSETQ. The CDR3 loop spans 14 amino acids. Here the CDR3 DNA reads TGCGCCAGCAGCTTGGAGGGGTTTAATTCACCCCTCCACTTT. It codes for CASSLEGFNSPLHF. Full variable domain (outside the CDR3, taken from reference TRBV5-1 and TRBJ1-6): KAGVTQTPRYLIKTRGQQVTLSCSPISGHRSVSWYQQTPGQGLQFLFEYFSETQRNKGNFPGRFSGRQFSNSRSEMNVSTLELGDSALYLCASSLEGFNSPLHFGNGTRLTVT.

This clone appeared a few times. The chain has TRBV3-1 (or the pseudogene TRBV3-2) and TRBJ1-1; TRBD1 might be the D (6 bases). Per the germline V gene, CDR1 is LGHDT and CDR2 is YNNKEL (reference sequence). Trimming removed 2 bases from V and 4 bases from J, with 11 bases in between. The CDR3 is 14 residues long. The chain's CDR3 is CASSQQQGVTEAFF. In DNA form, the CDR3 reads TGTGCCAGCAGCCAACAACAGGGCGTCACTGAAGCTTTCTTT.

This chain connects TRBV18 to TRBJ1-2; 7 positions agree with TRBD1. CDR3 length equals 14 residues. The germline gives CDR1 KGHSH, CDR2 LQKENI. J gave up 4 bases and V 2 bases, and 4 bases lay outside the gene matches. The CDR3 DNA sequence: TGTGCCAGCTCACCAGGGACAGAATCCTATGGCTACACCTTC. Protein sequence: CASSPGTESYGYTF.

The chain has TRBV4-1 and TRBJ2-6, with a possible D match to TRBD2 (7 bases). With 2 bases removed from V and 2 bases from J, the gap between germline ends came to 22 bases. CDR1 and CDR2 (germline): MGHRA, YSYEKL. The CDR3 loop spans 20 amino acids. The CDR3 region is CASSQPDTQGRAPGANVLTF. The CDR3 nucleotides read TGCGCCAGCAGCCAACCCGACACGCAGGGGAGGGCTCCTGGGGCCAACGTCCTGACTTTC.

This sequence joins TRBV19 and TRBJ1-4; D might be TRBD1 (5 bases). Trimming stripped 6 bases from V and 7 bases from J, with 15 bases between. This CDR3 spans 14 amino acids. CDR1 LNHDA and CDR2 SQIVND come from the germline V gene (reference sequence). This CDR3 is CASSNRRGSEKLFF. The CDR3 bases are TGTGCCAGTAGCAACAGGAGAGGGAGTGAAAAACTGTTTTTT.

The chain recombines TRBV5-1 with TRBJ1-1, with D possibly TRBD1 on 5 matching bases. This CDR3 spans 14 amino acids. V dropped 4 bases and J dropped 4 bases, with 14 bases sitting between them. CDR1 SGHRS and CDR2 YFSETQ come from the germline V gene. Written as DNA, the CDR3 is TGCGCCAGCAGCCCCGACAGATATGGCACTGAAGCTTTCTTT. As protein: CASSPDRYGTEAFF.

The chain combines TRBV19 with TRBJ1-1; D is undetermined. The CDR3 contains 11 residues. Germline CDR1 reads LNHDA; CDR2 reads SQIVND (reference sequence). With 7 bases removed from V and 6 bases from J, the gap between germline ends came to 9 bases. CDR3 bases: TGTGCCAGTATGCGAGGCTCTGAAGCTTTCTTT. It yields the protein CASMRGSEAFF.

CDR3 in amino acids: CASSESRGQLTLHF. CDR3 in DNA: TGCGCCAGCAGTGAGTCACGGGGCCAACTCACCCTCCACTTT. The V gene is TRBV10-1, the J gene TRBJ1-6; possibly TRBD1 for D (5 bases). This CDR3 has 14 amino acids. The V end lost 0 bases, the J end lost 14 bases, and 14 bases lay between the germline ends. Germline lookup yields CDR1 WNHNN and CDR2 SYGVQD (reference sequence).

The DNA for the CDR3 is TGTGCCAGTAGACCGGACCGAAGCAATCAGCCCCAGCATTTT. Protein sequence: CASRPDRSNQPQHF. The V and J genes are TRBV19 and TRBJ1-5; the D is unclear. CDR1 is LNHDA, CDR2 SQIVND, per germline (reference sequence). The CDR3 runs 14 residues. The V end was cut by 6 bases, the J end by 1 base, with 10 bases between.

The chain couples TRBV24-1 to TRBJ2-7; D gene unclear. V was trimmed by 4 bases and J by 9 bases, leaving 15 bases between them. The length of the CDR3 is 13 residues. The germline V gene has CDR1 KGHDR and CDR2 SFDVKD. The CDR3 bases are TGTGCCACCAGTGAGGGGTTACTACCGCTGCAGTACTTC. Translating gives CATSEGLLPLQYF.

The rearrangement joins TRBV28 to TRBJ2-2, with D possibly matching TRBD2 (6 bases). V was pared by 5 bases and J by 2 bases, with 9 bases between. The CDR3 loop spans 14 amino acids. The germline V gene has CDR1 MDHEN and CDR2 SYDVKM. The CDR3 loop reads CASSPGLNTGELFF. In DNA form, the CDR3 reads TGTGCCAGCAGTCCGGGACTTAACACCGGGGAGCTGTTTTTT. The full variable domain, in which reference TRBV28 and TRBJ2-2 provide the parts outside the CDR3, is DVKVTQSSRYLVKRTGEKVFLECVQDMDHENMFWYRQDPGLGLRLIYFSYDVKMKEKGDIPEGYSVSREKKERFSLILESASTNQTSMYLCASSPGLNTGELFFGEGSRLTVL.

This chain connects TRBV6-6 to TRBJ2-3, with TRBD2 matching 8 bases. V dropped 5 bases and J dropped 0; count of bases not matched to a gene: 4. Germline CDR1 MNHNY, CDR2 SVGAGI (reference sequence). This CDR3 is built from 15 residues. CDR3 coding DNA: TGTGCCAGCAGTGATAGCGGGGTCAGCACAGATACGCAGTATTTT. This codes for CASSDSGVSTDTQYF.

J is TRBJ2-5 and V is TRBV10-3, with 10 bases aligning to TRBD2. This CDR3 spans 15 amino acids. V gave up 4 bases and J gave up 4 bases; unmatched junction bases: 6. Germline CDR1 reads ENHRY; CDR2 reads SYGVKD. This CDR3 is CAISASSGGGETQYF. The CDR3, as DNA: TGTGCCATCAGTGCGTCTAGCGGGGGCGGAGAGACCCAGTACTTC.

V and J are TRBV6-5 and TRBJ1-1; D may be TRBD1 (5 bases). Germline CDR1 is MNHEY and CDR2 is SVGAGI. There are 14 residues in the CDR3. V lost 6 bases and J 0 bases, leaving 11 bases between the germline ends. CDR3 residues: CASRLDRMNTEAFF. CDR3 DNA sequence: TGTGCCAGCAGACTAGACAGAATGAACACTGAAGCTTTCTTT.

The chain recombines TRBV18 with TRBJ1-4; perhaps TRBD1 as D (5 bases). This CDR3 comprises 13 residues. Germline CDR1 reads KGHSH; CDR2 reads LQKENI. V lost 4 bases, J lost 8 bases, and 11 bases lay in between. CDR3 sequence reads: CASSQGVGEKLFF. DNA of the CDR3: TGTGCCAGCTCACAAGGGGTTGGGGAAAAACTGTTTTTT.

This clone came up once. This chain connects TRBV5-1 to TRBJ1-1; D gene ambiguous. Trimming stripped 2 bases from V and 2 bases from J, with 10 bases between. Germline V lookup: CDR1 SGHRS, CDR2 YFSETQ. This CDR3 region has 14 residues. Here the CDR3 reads CASSFGQSNTEAFF. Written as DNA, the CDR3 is TGCGCCAGCAGCTTCGGGCAGTCCAACACTGAAGCTTTCTTT.

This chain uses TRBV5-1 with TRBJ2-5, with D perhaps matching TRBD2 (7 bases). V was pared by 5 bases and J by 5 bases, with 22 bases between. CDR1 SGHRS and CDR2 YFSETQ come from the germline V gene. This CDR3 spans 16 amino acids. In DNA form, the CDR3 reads TGCGCCAGCAGACAAGGGGGGGCGAATCTGGTGGAGACCCAGTACTTC. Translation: CASRQGGANLVETQYF.

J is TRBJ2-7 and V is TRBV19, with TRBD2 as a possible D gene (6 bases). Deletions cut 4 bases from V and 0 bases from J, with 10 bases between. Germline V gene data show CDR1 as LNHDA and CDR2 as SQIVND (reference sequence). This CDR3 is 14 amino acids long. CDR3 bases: TGTGCCAGTAGTACGGGGACTTTCTCCTACGAGCAGTACTTC. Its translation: CASSTGTFSYEQYF. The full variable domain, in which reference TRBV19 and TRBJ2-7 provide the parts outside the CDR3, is DGGITQSPKYLFRKEGQNVTLSCEQNLNHDAMYWYRQDPGQGLRLIYYSQIVNDFQKGDIAEGYSVSREKKESFPLTVTSAQKNPTAFYLCASSTGTFSYEQYFGPGTRLTVT.

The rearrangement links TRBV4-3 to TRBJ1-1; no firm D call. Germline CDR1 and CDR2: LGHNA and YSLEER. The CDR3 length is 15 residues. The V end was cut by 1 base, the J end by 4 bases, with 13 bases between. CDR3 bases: TGCGCCAGCAGCCAAGCAGTAACGACGGGCACTGAAGCTTTCTTT. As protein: CASSQAVTTGTEAFF.

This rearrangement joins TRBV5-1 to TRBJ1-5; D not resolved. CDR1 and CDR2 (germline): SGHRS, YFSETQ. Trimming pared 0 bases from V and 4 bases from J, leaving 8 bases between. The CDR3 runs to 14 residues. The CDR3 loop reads CASSLGEPNQPQHF. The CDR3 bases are TGCGCCAGCAGCTTGGGAGAACCTAATCAGCCCCAGCATTTT.

CDR3 nucleotide sequence: TGCGCCAGCAGCTTGAGATGGGGGCCTCGGGGGGCGCTTGGGGCCAACGTCCTGACTTTC. It encodes CASSLRWGPRGALGANVLTF. The genes are TRBV5-1 and TRBJ2-6; possible D gene TRBD2, 7 bases. Trimming took 1 base from V and 3 from J, leaving 23 bases between them. The CDR3 extends over 20 amino acids. In germline, CDR1 is SGHRS, CDR2 YFSETQ.